The entry below describes one TCR beta chain. The CDR3 is made up of 16 amino acids. Deletions cut 0 bases from V and 0 bases from J, with 11 bases between. CDR1 and CDR2 from the germline V gene are SGHVS and FNYEAQ. Original handling: Amplification from reference gene primers served as the basis for estimated nucleated cell counts. Assay: immunoSEQ multiplex PCR; the TCRdb copy retains only in-frame clones and omits some. V and J calls and clone size are those listed in that table; D and trimming were worked out from the DNA. The sample records 30,000 to 40,000 clones, approximately 89% being singletons. The sample originates from a study of blood T cell repertoires in COVID-19. Whole-study context: T cells, B-cell-depleted T cells, or PBMCs provided the cDNA or gDNA that served as material.

The material sequenced was peripheral blood. The receptor was derived from a human donor in a cohort sampled during active COVID-19. The chain recombines TRBV7-6 with TRBJ1-1; D gene ambiguous. Here the CDR3 reads CASSLASEHMNTEAFF. For the CDR3, the DNA is TGTGCCAGCAGCTTAGCTTCTGAACACATGAACACTGAAGCTTTCTTT.